The table lists the clone carrying this T cell receptor beta chain with a few counts. This entry belongs to a study of blood T cell repertoires in COVID-19. Study as a whole: Samples of COVID-19 (acute and convalescent) were obtained from the United States, Italy and Spain.

The V gene's germline CDR1 is DFQATT and CDR2 SNEGSKA (reference sequence). The CDR3 loop spans 13 amino acids. V lost 3 bases, J lost 5 bases, and 6 bases stayed unmatched. Sequencing was performed with immunoSEQ multiplex PCR; in TCRdb, only in-frame clones are kept and a portion is missing. The data show about 74,000 clones, about 83% seen once. The sample consisted of peripheral blood. This sequence joins TRBV20-1 and TRBJ1-2; 7 nucleotides agree with TRBD1. This TCR was sampled from a man aged 65 to 79 with acute or convalescent COVID-19. The CDR3 DNA reads TGCAGTGCTAGTTCAGAGACAGGGTATGGCTACACCTTC. Translating gives CSASSETGYGYTF.